The present T cell receptor beta chain was sequenced within a study of blood T cells in healthy people across ages. Germline values: CDR1 SGDLS, CDR2 YYNGEE. The CDR3 loop spans 15 amino acids. The V end was cut by 4 bases, the J end by 2 bases, with 13 bases between. Total RNA extraction produced at least 5 micrograms (per sample) for the study. This clonotype was seen a single time. A second roughly 7 to 12 cycle PCR used barcoded and J-beta primers. A single record per CDR3 protein comes from TCRdb applying MiXCR to the 5' RACE reads. The sample carries hundreds of thousands of distinct CDR3 sequences, roughly two fifths recorded once.

The sequenced material came from blood. The chain employs TRBV9 and TRBJ2-1; TRBD2 is a possible D gene (7 bases). The receptor's source is a woman aged 60-75 years in good health. The CDR3 protein is CASSPRGGTYNEQFF. The CDR3 DNA is TGTGCCAGCAGCCCTCGCGGGGGCACCTACAATGAGCAGTTCTTC.